One sample yielded the 10 T cell receptor beta chains listed below, sequenced in a study of T cell repertoires in cytomegalovirus infection. TCRdb itself ran the reads through MiXCR, one entry per CDR3 protein. The table records around 530,000 distinct CDR3 sequences, 26% of them present only once. Sequencing was carried out using PBMCs. These receptors were obtained from a human donor in good health (CMV status not recorded). Some clones in this sample may be carry-over from other donors' samples.

This sequence joins TRBV19 and TRBJ2-7, with 9 nucleotides matching TRBD2. Germline values: CDR1 LNHDA, CDR2 SQIVND (reference sequence). This CDR3 contains 15 residues. The J segment lost 4 bases and the V segment lost 1 base, leaving 5 bases of the junction unmatched. The DNA for the CDR3 is TGTGCCAGTAGTATAGTTAGCGGGAGCACATACGAGCAGTACTTC. It specifies CASSIVSGSTYEQYF.

V usage is TRBV9 and J usage is TRBJ2-1; TRBD1 matches at 9 bases. The V gene's germline CDR1 is SGDLS and CDR2 YYNGEE. CDR3 length equals 15 residues. V was pared by 4 bases and J by 7 bases, with 9 bases of the junction left unmatched. The CDR3 DNA reads TGTGCCAGCAGCACCGGACAGGGGATTGTAAATGAGCAGTTCTTC. Translation gives CASSTGQGIVNEQFF.

The chain has TRBV10-3 and TRBJ1-5, with 10 nucleotides matching TRBD1. The V and J ends lost 3 bases and 6 bases, in that order; junction bases with no gene match: 2. The germline V gene has CDR1 ENHRY and CDR2 SYGVKD. The CDR3 runs to 14 residues. The CDR3 DNA reads as TGTGCCATCAGTGAAGGACAGGGGGGTCAGCCCCAGCATTTT. The encoded protein is CAISEGQGGQPQHF.

This clonotype appeared many times. The chain combines TRBV7-2 with TRBJ1-3, with D unresolved. CDR1 and CDR2 from the germline V gene are SGHTA and FQGNSA. The V end was cut by 8 bases, the J end by 9 bases, with 20 bases between. The length of the CDR3 is 14 residues. Written as DNA, the CDR3 is TGTGCCAGCGGCCGTGCGCCCCTCGGAGGCACCATATATTTT. It yields the protein CASGRAPLGGTIYF.

This clonotype occurred a few times. The chain carries TRBV28 and TRBJ2-2, with 10 positions matching TRBD2. Germline CDR1 and CDR2: MDHEN and SYDVKM. The length of the CDR3 is 15 residues. The V gene end was trimmed by 3 bases and the J gene end by 6 bases; junction bases not matched to a gene: 4. The CDR3 sequence: CASSFLAGAAGELFF. CDR3 DNA sequence: TGTGCCAGCAGTTTTCTAGCGGGAGCGGCCGGGGAGCTGTTTTTT.

The chain uses TRBV18 and TRBJ2-1, with D possibly TRBD2 on 6 matching bases. This CDR3 spans 16 amino acids. V shed 4 bases and J shed 4 bases, with 17 bases lying between them. Germline loops: CDR1 KGHSH, CDR2 LQKENI. The CDR3 region has the DNA TGTGCCAGCTCACTAACTCAGCGGGTCTCTTACAATGAGCAGTTCTTC. This codes for CASSLTQRVSYNEQFF.

This sequence joins TRBV20-1 and TRBJ2-5; the D is unclear. The CDR3 spans 15 residues. V shed 6 bases and J shed 1 base, with 18 bases lying between them. Germline CDR1 is DFQATT and CDR2 is SNEGSKA (reference sequence). This CDR3 reads CSAPSQWASQETQYF. In nucleotides, the CDR3 is TGCAGTGCGCCATCGCAGTGGGCCTCCCAAGAGACCCAGTACTTC.

This clonotype was found many times. V and J are TRBV6-1 and TRBJ2-2; TRBD2 might be the D (6 bases). The CDR3 contains 13 residues. The V and J ends lost 5 bases and 5 bases respectively, with 9 bases between them. The germline CDR1 and CDR2 sequences are MNHNS and SASEGT. CDR3 sequence (DNA): TGTGCCAGCAGTAAGACTAGGACCGGGGAGCTGTTTTTT. Its translation: CASSKTRTGELFF.

This clonotype was seen many times. This chain uses TRBV12-3 or TRBV12-4 with TRBJ1-1; tentatively, D is TRBD1 (5 bases). This CDR3 has 13 residues. The germline V and J ends were trimmed by 6 bases and 4 bases, with 12 bases remaining between them. CDR3 nucleotide sequence: TGTGCCAGCAGCTTAAGGCAGGGCACTGAAGCTTTCTTT. This translates into CASSLRQGTEAFF.

The chain joins TRBV10-3 to TRBJ2-7; D not certain. This CDR3 has 13 amino acids. The germline V gene has CDR1 ENHRY and CDR2 SYGVKD. Trimming shortened V by 3 bases and J by 2 bases, and 8 bases separated the two germline ends. The CDR3 nucleotides read TGTGCCATCAGTGATTTTATAACCTACGAGCAGTACTTC. Protein product: CAISDFITYEQYF.